This T cell receptor beta chain was recovered during a study of shared clonotypes between healthy human individuals. This CDR3 has 17 amino acids. CDR1 and CDR2 from the germline V gene are SGHRS and YFSETQ. V shed 4 bases and J 0 bases; nucleotides not matched to a gene: 11. Into CD45RA+ naive and CD45RA-negative memory subsets, the CD4+ cells were split. As originally analysed: ImmunoSEQ sequences covered only the junction and lacked quality scores; filtering therefore differed. Profiled with immunoSEQ multiplex PCR; TCRdb holds only in-frame clones, not every one. From that table come the V and J calls and clone size; the DNA was used to work out D and trimming. The table records under 600,000 clones, 90% to 97% of them present only once.

The rearrangement links TRBV5-1 to TRBJ2-3; 7 bases fit TRBD2. This clonotype was sampled from a woman in her thirties in good health. The sequenced material came from naive CD4+ T cells sorted from blood. Subset specified: CD45RA+ positively selected. CDR3 DNA sequence: TGCGCCAGCAGCACCGGGACGGGTAGCGGGAGCACAGATACGCAGTATTTT. Its protein product is CASSTGTGSGSTDTQYF.